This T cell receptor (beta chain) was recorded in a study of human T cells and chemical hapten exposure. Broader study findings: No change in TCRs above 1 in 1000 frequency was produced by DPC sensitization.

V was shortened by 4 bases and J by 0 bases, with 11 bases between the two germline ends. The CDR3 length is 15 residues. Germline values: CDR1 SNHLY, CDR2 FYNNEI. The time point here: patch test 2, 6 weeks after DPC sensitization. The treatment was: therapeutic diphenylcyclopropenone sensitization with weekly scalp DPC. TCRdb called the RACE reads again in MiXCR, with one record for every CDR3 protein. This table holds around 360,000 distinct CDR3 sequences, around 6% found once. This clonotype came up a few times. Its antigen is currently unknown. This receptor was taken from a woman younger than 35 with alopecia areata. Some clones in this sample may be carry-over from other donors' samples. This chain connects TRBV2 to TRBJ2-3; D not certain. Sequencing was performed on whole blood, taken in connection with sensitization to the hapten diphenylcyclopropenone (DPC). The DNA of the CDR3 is TGTGCCAGCAGTGCCAGCTTTCAGAGCACAGATACGCAGTATTTT. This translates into CASSASFQSTDTQYF.